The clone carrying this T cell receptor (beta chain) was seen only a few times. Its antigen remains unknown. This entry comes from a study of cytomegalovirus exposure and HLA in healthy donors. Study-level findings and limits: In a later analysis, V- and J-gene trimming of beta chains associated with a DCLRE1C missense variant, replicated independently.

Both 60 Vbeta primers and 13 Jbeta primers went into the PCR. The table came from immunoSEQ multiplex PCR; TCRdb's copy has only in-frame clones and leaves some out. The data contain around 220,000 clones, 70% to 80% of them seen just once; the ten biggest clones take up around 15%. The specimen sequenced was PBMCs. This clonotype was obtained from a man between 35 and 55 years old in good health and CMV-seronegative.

The CDR3 region is CASSAAGDSNQPQHF. CDR3 nucleotide sequence: TGTGCCAGCAGCGCCGCAGGGGATAGCAATCAGCCCCAGCATTTT. This rearrangement joins TRBV13 to TRBJ1-5; a weak D match, TRBD1 (6 bases). CDR3 length: 15 amino acids. The V end was cut by 5 bases, the J end by 0 bases, with 11 bases between. The germline V gene encodes CDR1 PRHDT and CDR2 FYEKMQ (reference sequence).